Listed below are T cell receptor beta chains from one sample, sequenced in a study of graft-versus-host responses after intestinal transplantation. Method: immunoSEQ multiplex PCR; TCRdb's copy keeps in-frame clones and lacks some. The data hold 85,000 to 95,000 clones, with 93% observed a single time. No cognate antigen is known for these TCRs. The sequencing here drew on unstimulated CD8+ T cells sorted from spleen or lymph node cells, taken before intestinal transplant. The receptors come from a human donor who received an intestinal transplant. CDR3s include the opening cysteine and the closing phenylalanine or tryptophan. Each record gives: V gene, J gene, D gene, clone size, CDR3 length, CDR3 DNA, CDR3 protein. The D gene is left open where the match is weak. Size is stated for part of the rows, as once, few or many counts, or as a class when the clone is expanded.

>TRBV7-6|TRBJ2-5|TRBD1|NA|16
TGTGCCAGCAGCTCGACCTGGACAGGGGGGGGAGAGACCCAGTACTTC
CASSSTWTGGGETQYF
>TRBV27|TRBJ2-1|TRBD1|NA|17
TGTGCCAGCAGTTTACTGGGCAGGGGGCCTATCTACAATGAGCAGTTCTTC
CASSLLGRGPIYNEQFF
>TRBV11-2|TRBJ2-7|NA|NA|12
TGTGCCAGCAGCTGGCTCCCTCCTGAGCAGTACTTC
CASSWLPPEQYF
>TRBV6-5|TRBJ2-7|TRBD2|once|14
TGTGCCAGCAGATATAGTAGCGGGGAGTACGAGCAGTACTTC
CASRYSSGEYEQYF
>TRBV19|TRBJ1-1|TRBD1|NA|15
TGTGCCAGTAGACCGGGACAGGGCGGGCACACTGAAGCTTTCTTT
CASRPGQGGHTEAFF
>TRBV29-1|TRBJ2-1|NA|NA|12
TGCAGCGTTGGTTCCAGTTACAATGAGCAGTTCTTC
CSVGSSYNEQFF
>TRBV4-3|TRBJ2-2|TRBD2|NA|18
TGCGCCAGCAGCCAAGTTTCTCTAGCGGGGGGGCCCACCGGGGAGCTGTTTTTT
CASSQVSLAGGPTGELFF
>TRBV29-1|TRBJ1-3|NA|NA|12
TGCAGCGCGACAGGAGTTGGAAACACCATATATTTT
CSATGVGNTIYF
>TRBV6-5|TRBJ1-1|TRBD1|NA|14
TGTGCCAGCAGCCGACAGGGGTCCCACACTGAAGCTTTCTTT
CASSRQGSHTEAFF
>TRBV9|TRBJ1-2|NA|NA|15
TGTGCCAGCAGCGTAGCTGCCGGGGCTAACTATGGCTACACCTTC
CASSVAAGANYGYTF
>TRBV5-6|TRBJ1-1|NA|NA|15
TGTGCCAGCAGCACACCTGGCAGGGGTGACGCTGAAGCTTTCTTT
CASSTPGRGDAEAFF
>TRBV7-7|TRBJ2-1|NA|NA|15
TGTGCCAGCAGCTTAGACGTTAGCTCCTACAATGAGCAGTTCTTC
CASSLDVSSYNEQFF
>TRBV15|TRBJ1-5|NA|NA|15
TGTGCCACCAGCAGAGATACGGGGATGAATCAGCCCCAGCATTTT
CATSRDTGMNQPQHF
>TRBV5-6|TRBJ2-2|TRBD2|NA|18
TGTGCCAGCAGCGCGGGGGGGGGAATCCCTCTTAACACCGGGGAGCTGTTTTTT
CASSAGGGIPLNTGELFF
>TRBV19|TRBJ2-3|TRBD1|NA|15
TGTGCCAGTAGCCGAAGACAGGGTCCGGCAGATACGCAGTATTTT
CASSRRQGPADTQYF
>TRBV4-3|TRBJ2-7|NA|NA|16
TGCGCCAGCAGCCAAGAGAGGAGCGGGCTTGCCTACGAGCAGTACTTC
CASSQERSGLAYEQYF
>TRBV23-1|TRBJ1-5|NA|NA|15
TGCGCCAGCAGTCATCTCCCCGGGGGCAATCAGCCCCAGCATTTT
CASSHLPGGNQPQHF